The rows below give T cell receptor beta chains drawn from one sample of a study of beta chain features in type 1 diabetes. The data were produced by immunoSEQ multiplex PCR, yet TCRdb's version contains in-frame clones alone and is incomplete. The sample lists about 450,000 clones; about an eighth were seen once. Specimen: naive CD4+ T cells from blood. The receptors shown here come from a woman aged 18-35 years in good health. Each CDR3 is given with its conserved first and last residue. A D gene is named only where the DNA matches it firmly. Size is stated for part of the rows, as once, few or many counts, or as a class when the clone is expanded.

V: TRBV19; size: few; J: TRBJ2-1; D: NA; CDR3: CASSILRGSYNEQFF; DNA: TGTGCCAGTAGTATCCTCAGGGGTTCCTACAATGAGCAGTTCTTC
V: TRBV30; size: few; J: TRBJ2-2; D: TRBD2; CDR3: CAWSHTSGSGELFF; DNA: TGTGCCTGGAGCCACACTAGCGGGAGTGGGGAGCTGTTTTTT
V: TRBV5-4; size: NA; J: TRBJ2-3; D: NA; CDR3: CASSLERSYTDTQYF; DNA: TGTGCCAGCAGCTTGGAACGGTCCTACACAGATACGCAGTATTTT
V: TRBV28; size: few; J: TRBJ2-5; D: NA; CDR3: CASSLSKGPPQTQYF; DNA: TGTGCCAGCAGTTTATCTAAGGGCCCACCACAGACCCAGTACTTC
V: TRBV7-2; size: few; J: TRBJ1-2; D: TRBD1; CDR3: CASRADRVEGYTF; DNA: TGTGCCAGCAGAGCGGACAGGGTGGAAGGCTACACCTTC
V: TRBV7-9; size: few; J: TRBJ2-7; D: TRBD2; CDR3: CASSLGGSTSGGSYEQYF; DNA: TGTGCCAGCAGCTTAGGAGGGTCGACTAGCGGGGGTTCCTACGAGCAGTACTTC
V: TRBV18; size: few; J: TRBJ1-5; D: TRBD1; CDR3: CASSPQGQAFDQPQHF; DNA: TGTGCCAGCTCACCCCAGGGACAGGCCTTCGATCAGCCCCAGCATTTT
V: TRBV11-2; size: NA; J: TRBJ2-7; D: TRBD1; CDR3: CASSPVQGKYEQYF; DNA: TGTGCCAGCAGCCCTGTACAGGGGAAGTACGAGCAGTACTTC
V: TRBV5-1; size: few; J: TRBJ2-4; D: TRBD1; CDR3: CASSSKGQGAFQYF; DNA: TGCGCCAGCAGCTCGAAGGGACAGGGGGCCTTTCAGTACTTC
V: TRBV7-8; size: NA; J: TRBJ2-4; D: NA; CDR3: CASSLERAKNIQYF; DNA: TGTGCCAGCAGCCTTGAAAGGGCCAAAAACATTCAGTACTTC
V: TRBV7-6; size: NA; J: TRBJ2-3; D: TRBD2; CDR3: CASRALLAGVVDTQYF; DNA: TGTGCCAGCAGGGCCCTCCTAGCGGGGGTGGTGGATACGCAGTATTTT
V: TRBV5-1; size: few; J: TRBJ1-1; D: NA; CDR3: CASSLDGRRNTEAFF; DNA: TGCGCCAGCAGCTTGGATGGACGTAGGAACACTGAAGCTTTCTTT
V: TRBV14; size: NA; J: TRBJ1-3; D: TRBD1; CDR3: CASSQLTGVSGNTIYF; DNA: TGTGCCAGCAGCCAACTTACAGGGGTCTCTGGAAACACCATATATTTT
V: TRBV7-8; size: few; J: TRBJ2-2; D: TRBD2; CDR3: CASSFSLAGVGTGELFF; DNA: TGTGCCAGCAGTTTCTCACTAGCGGGAGTAGGAACCGGGGAGCTGTTTTTT
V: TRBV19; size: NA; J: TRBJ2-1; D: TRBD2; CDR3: CASSIRTSGNNEQFF; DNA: TGTGCCAGTAGTATTAGGACTAGCGGGAACAATGAGCAGTTCTTC
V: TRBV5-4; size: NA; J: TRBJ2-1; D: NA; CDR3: CASSSLPQGGRYNEQFF; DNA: TGTGCCAGCAGTTCACTGCCACAGGGAGGACGCTACAATGAGCAGTTCTTC
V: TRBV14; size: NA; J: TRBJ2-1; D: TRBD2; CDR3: CASSHGTSNNEQFF; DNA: TGTGCCAGCAGCCATGGGACTAGCAACAATGAGCAGTTCTTC
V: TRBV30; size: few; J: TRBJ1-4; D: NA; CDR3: CACPPGPTNEKLFF; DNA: TGTGCCTGCCCCCCGGGACCCACTAATGAAAAACTGTTTTTT
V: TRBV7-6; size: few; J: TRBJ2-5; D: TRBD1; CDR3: CASSLTGQGLQETQYF; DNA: TGTGCCAGCAGCTTAACGGGACAGGGTCTCCAAGAGACCCAGTACTTC
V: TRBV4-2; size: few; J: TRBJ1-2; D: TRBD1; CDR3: CASSQDERQGLGYTF; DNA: TGTGCCAGCAGCCAAGATGAAAGACAGGGCTTAGGCTACACCTTC
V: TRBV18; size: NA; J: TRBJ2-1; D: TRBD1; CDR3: CASSPGQVSYNEQFF; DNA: TGTGCCAGCTCACCAGGACAGGTATCCTACAATGAGCAGTTCTTC
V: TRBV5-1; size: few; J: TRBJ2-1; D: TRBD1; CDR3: CASSPGQAYNEQFF; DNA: TGCGCCAGCAGCCCGGGACAGGCCTACAATGAGCAGTTCTTC
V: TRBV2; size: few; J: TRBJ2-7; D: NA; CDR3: CASSEQGTTYEQYF; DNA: TGTGCCAGCAGTGAACAGGGTACCACCTACGAGCAGTACTTC